This passage covers 22 T cell receptor delta chains from one sample sequenced in a study of γδ T cells in repeated Plasmodium falciparum infection. Bulk repertoires came from Vgamma9/Vdelta2+ or Vdelta2-negative gammadelta T cells flow-sorted from PBMC. TCRdb re-called the multiplex PCR reads using CATT. Here the sample spans 85,000 to 95,000 delta-chain clones, 1.4% to 1.5% being singletons. The specimen sequenced was gamma-delta T cells from blood. These receptor sequences come from a pool of human donors (malaria-infected and uninfected, not separated).

This clone was counted ten times or more. The same CDR3 can be traced to other DNA sequences in this sample. The chain has TRAV14/DV4 and TRDJ1; TRDD3 might be the D (6 bases). Per the germline V gene, CDR1 is TSDPSYG and CDR2 is QGSYDQQN (reference sequence). With 2 bases removed from V and 0 bases from J, the gap between germline ends came to 37 bases. This CDR3 contains 24 residues. The CDR3 nucleotides read TGTGCAATGAGAGAGACCCTTAGGAGGCCGTCGTACTGGGAACGGACACATTACACCGATAAACTCATCTTT. Amino acid sequence: CAMRETLRRPSYWERTHYTDKLIF.

This clone has a count of ten or more. The genes are TRDV1 and TRDJ1; perhaps D is TRDD2 or TRDD3 (7 bases each). Deletions cut 1 base from V and 3 bases from J, with 42 bases between. Germline CDR1 TSWWSYY, CDR2 QGS. There are 25 residues in the CDR3. The CDR3 sequence: CALGEPRPEAFLSWGGSTSPDKLIF. CDR3 coding DNA: TGTGCTCTTGGGGAACCACGCCCTGAGGCCTTCCTTTCCTGGGGGGGATCCACAAGTCCCGATAAACTCATCTTT.

This clone appeared a few times. The protein TCRdb gives is from a much larger clone and does not agree with this DNA's translation at residue 8, likely a read error; the protein shown here comes from the DNA. V and J are TRDV3 and TRDJ1; D is perhaps TRDD2 (5 bases). In germline, CDR1 is TVYSNPD, CDR2 GDNSRS (reference sequence). V shed 3 bases and J shed 9 bases, with 14 bases lying between them. The CDR3 has 11 residues. The DNA of the CDR3 is TGTGCCTTACGTGTCTTCCCTGAACTCATCTTT. Residues: CALRVFPELIF.

This clone was counted a few times. A read error likely explains why the TCRdb protein, taken from a much larger clone, differs from this DNA's translation at residue 15; the protein shown is translated from the DNA. The rearrangement uses TRDV3 and TRDJ1; 11 bases fit TRDD3. The CDR3 runs 16 residues. Germline V gene data show CDR1 as TVYSNPD and CDR2 as GDNSRS (reference sequence). The CDR3 DNA sequence: TGTGCCTTACAGTACTGGGGGATATCGTACACCGATAAACTCACCTTT. It is translated as CALQYWGISYTDKLTF.

This clone was seen more than once but under ten times. The amino acid sequence in TCRdb belongs to a much larger clone and departs from this DNA's translation at residue 24, likely a sequencing read error; the sequence shown is translated from the DNA. V gene assignment gives TRDV1, but the J gene was left uncalled; the table gives TRDD3 as D, unverified against the DNA. CDR1 is TSWWSYY and CDR2 is QGS in the germline V gene. CDR3 length: 26 amino acids. The CDR3 reads CALGELGVLRPRTGGYQELHTDKPIF. The DNA for the CDR3 is TGTGCTCTTGGGGAACTTGGGGTCCTACGTCCCCGTACTGGGGGATACCAAGAACTTCACACCGATAAACCCATCTTT.

There are many counts of this clone. It differs at one base from a far larger clone, so likely a read error. This specimen includes other DNA sequences encoding the same CDR3. J is TRDJ1 and V is TRDV2, with D possibly being TRDD3 (5 bases). V shed 2 bases and J shed 0 bases, with 27 bases lying between them. The V gene's germline CDR1 is GEAIGNYY and CDR2 EKD. The CDR3 length is 20 residues. The CDR3 protein is CACDRLLGDSLDRHTDKLIF. CDR3 sequence (DNA): TGTGCCTGTGACAGACTGCTGGGAGATTCGCTAGACCGACACACCGATAAACTCATCTTT.

The sample holds a few counts of this clone. This is likely an artifact of a read error, given a far larger clone one base away. Other DNA sequences from this sample encode an identical CDR3 as well. The CDR3 region has the DNA TGTGCCCTTGGGGAACTCAGGCCCGGCGGGGGCCACTTTAAACTCATCTTT. Its protein is CALGELRPGGGHFKLIF. The chain links TRDV1 to TRDJ1, with D perhaps TRDD3 (5 bases). Matching the DNA to germline supplied the J gene, which TCRdb does not give. The length of the CDR3 is 17 residues. From germline, CDR1 is TSWWSYY and CDR2 QGS.

This chain links TRDV2 with TRDJ1; D gene ambiguous. No J gene is reported in TCRdb; it was inferred here by comparing the DNA with germline. The CDR3 is 17 amino acids. Germline CDR1 is GEAIGNYY and CDR2 is EKD. Deletions cut 0 bases from V and 0 bases from J, with 16 bases between. The CDR3 region is CACDTTPWTPYTDKLIF. The CDR3 coding sequence is TGTGCCTGTGACACCACCCCATGGACACCCTACACCGATAAACTCATCTTT.

The sample holds a few counts of this clone. A much larger clonotype is one base distant, so this may be a read error. V and J are TRDV1 and TRDJ1, with 7 bases aligning to TRDD3. TCRdb does not report a J gene; here it was assigned by matching the DNA to germline references. Germline V gives CDR1 TSWWSYY, CDR2 QGS. The trim removed 1 base at V and 4 bases at J, leaving 18 bases unmatched. CDR3 size: 19 residues. The chain's CDR3 is CALGEPGDLGAVLGDKLIF. CDR3 in DNA: TGTGCTCTTGGGGAACCGGGGGATTTGGGAGCGGTACTTGGCGATAAACTCATCTTT.

A word on this clone: TCRdb has a much larger clone's protein, which differs at residue 15 from the translation of this DNA, likely because of a read error; what is shown is the protein translated from the DNA. This chain links TRDV2 with TRDJ1, with 11 bases fitting TRDD3. V gave up 0 bases and J gave up 7 bases; unmatched junction bases: 18. The germline V gene has CDR1 GEAIGNYY and CDR2 EKD. This CDR3 contains 19 residues. The CDR3 nucleotides read TGTGCCTGTGACACCGTCTCTGGGGGATACAAAAGTGACAACGGTAAACTCATCTTT. Protein: CACDTVSGGYKSDNGKLIF.

Concerning this clone: TCRdb's protein, taken from a much larger clone, differs from this DNA's translation at residue 16, likely owing to a read error; the protein displayed comes from the DNA. The rearrangement joins TRDV1 to TRDJ1; TRDD3 aligns across 10 bases. TCRdb does not report a J gene; here it was assigned by matching the DNA to germline references. Per germline, CDR1 TSWWSYY and CDR2 QGS. V trimming: 0 bases; J trimming: 4 bases; junction bases outside the gene matches: 20. CDR3 length: 21 amino acids. The CDR3: CALGELLPRDSLGDNVDKLIF. The CDR3 DNA reads TGTGCTCTTGGGGAACTCCTACCCAGGGATAGTCTGGGGGATAACGTCGATAAACTCATCTTT.

This clone was detected once. V is TRDV1 and J is TRDJ1; TRDD3 agrees at 11 bases. The J gene, left out of TCRdb, was set here by checking the DNA against germline. The CDR3 is 22 residues long. Trimming cost V 0 bases and J 3 bases; bases outside gene matches: 21. Germline CDR1 TSWWSYY, CDR2 QGS. Written as DNA, the CDR3 is TGTGCTCTTGGGGAACTAGCGGGCTACTGGGGGATAAAGGAATGCAGAGCCGATAAACTCATCTTT. This encodes CALGELAGYWGIKECRADKLIF.

On this clone itself: This likely came from a read error, as a far larger clone is one base away. At the DNA level, this CDR3 is encoded by other sequences in the same sample as well. The chain uses TRDV1 and TRDJ1; no clear D gene. The CDR3 is 15 amino acids. The germline V gene encodes CDR1 TSWWSYY and CDR2 QGS. Trimming cost V 0 bases and J 4 bases, with 12 bases left between them. In DNA, the CDR3 is TGTGCTCTTGGGGAACTGGTCGGGCTTTACGATAAACTCATCTTT. It is translated as CALGELVGLYDKLIF.

The table lists this clone with a few counts. TCRdb's entry gives the protein of a much larger clone, which mismatches this DNA's translation at residue 10, likely from a read error; the protein reported here is translated from the DNA. The chain employs TRDV1 and TRDJ1; no clear D gene. Trimming cost V 3 bases and J 6 bases, with 14 bases left between them. CDR1 TSWWSYY and CDR2 QGS come from the germline V gene. The CDR3 contains 14 residues. This CDR3 is CALGDLTSANKLIF. The CDR3 coding sequence is TGTGCTCTTGGGGATTTAACCAGTGCCAATAAACTCATCTTT.

This clone has ten or more counts. This same CDR3 is encoded by further DNA sequences in the sample. The V and J genes are TRDV3 and TRDJ1, with a tentative D call TRDD3 (5 bases). The CDR3 has 17 amino acids. Trimming took off 2 bases at V and 1 base at J, with 23 bases between the two ends. CDR1 and CDR2 from the germline V gene are TVYSNPD and GDNSRS (reference sequence). CDR3 sequence (DNA): TGTGCCTTTCGTTTACGTCCTTGGGGTCCCCGCACCGATAAACTCATCTTT. Amino acid sequence: CAFRLRPWGPRTDKLIF.

The chain joins TRDV1 to TRDJ1, with 7 bases fitting TRDD3. TCRdb lists no J gene, so it was determined here by aligning the DNA to germline. This CDR3 has 21 residues. The germline CDR1 and CDR2 sequences are TSWWSYY and QGS. With V trimmed by 4 bases and J by 0 bases, 23 bases remained unmatched. The CDR3 reads CALGAEGLQKYWGYYTDKLIF. The CDR3 region has the DNA TGTGCTCTTGGGGCCGAAGGCCTTCAAAAGTACTGGGGTTATTACACCGATAAACTCATCTTT.

A few counts support this clone. This sequence is one base from a far larger clone and is likely a read error. The same CDR3 is also encoded by other DNA sequences in this sample. The chain combines TRDV1 with TRDJ2; 9 bases map to TRDD3. The J gene comes from matching the DNA to germline here; TCRdb lacks it. The V and J ends lost 6 bases and 0 bases, in that order; junction bases with no gene match: 17. This CDR3 has 20 residues. The germline V gene has CDR1 TSWWSYY and CDR2 QGS. The CDR3 is CALGEYTGWGIETLTAQLFF. For the CDR3, the DNA is TGTGCTCTTGGAGAATACACGGGGTGGGGGATAGAAACTTTGACAGCACAACTCTTCTTT.

This clone was detected ten times or more. TCRdb's protein for this DNA is that of a much larger clone and differs from the translation at residue 4, likely a read error; the protein shown is the DNA translation. The chain employs TRDV1 and TRDJ1; 11 nucleotides align to TRDD3. Per germline, CDR1 TSWWSYY and CDR2 QGS. The CDR3 is made up of 22 amino acids. The CDR3 reads CALRERGTGGYGSNGCPMKLIF. The CDR3 DNA is TGTGCTCTTAGGGAACGTGGTACTGGGGGATATGGGTCGAATGGTTGTCCGATGAAACTCATCTTT.

On this clone itself: This likely reflects a read error, since a far larger clone is one base away. The same CDR3 arises from other DNA sequences in this sample as well. The V and J genes are TRDV1 and TRDJ1; 11 bases fit TRDD3. TCRdb leaves out the J gene; it was filled in here by matching the DNA to germline. CDR3 size: 16 residues. CDR1 is TSWWSYY, CDR2 QGS, per germline. The CDR3 loop is CALGELALLGDTGLIF. CDR3 bases: TGCGCTCTTGGGGAATTGGCCTTGCTGGGGGATACAGGACTCATCTTT.

This clone was recorded a few times. The likely explanation is a read error, given a far larger clone one base away. The chain combines TRDV1 with TRDJ1; D is possibly TRDD2 or TRDD3 (5 bases each). No J segment appears in TCRdb, so it was assigned here by matching the sequence to germline. The germline gives CDR1 TSWWSYY, CDR2 QGS. The CDR3 consists of 19 residues. In DNA, the CDR3 is TGTGCCCTTGGGGAACCCCACTTCCATACTAGCTGGGAGACCGATAAACTCATCTTT. This codes for CALGEPHFHTSWETDKLIF.

Judged by abundance, this clone is medium-sized. Other DNA variants within this sample encode the same CDR3. The chain uses TRDV2 and TRDJ1, with TRDD3 matching over 11 bases. The CDR3 loop spans 23 amino acids. Germline CDR1 and CDR2: GEAIGNYY and EKD. V dropped 0 bases and J dropped 7; count of bases not matched to a gene: 30. The CDR3 region is CACDTAPARGVGDTTYLPGKLIF. CDR3 coding DNA: TGTGCCTGTGACACCGCCCCGGCACGTGGAGTGGGGGATACGACCTACCTACCTGGTAAACTCATCTTT.

A note on this clone: The protein recorded in TCRdb matches a much larger clone and deviates from this DNA's translation at residue 14, suggesting a read error; the protein here is obtained by translating the DNA. The J gene is TRDJ2, the V gene TRDV3; maybe TRDD2 (9 bases). The CDR3 is made up of 19 amino acids. Germline V lookup: CDR1 TVYSNPD, CDR2 GDNSRS (reference sequence). V lost 3 bases and J 6 bases, leaving 32 bases between the germline ends. The DNA for the CDR3 is TGTGCCTTCCTAGGCCTTCCTACGTCTTGGGGGATCTTGGCAGCACAACTCTTCTTT. It encodes CAFLGLPTSWGILAAQLFF.